This T cell receptor beta chain came from a study of neurological immune-mediated disorders. The wider study: Relapsing-remitting disease affected roughly 30, and secondary progressive 3, of 34 multiple sclerosis patients.

The CDR3 length is 16 residues. CDR1 is SGHRS and CDR2 is YFSETQ in the germline V gene. J was trimmed by 7 bases and V by 4 bases; bases with no gene match: 11. From the 5' RACE reads, TCRdb called clonotypes with MiXCR, one entry per CDR3 protein. Of roughly 88,000 distinct CDR3 sequences detected, under 4.5% appear once; the ten largest clones hold around 3.1%. In its sample, this clonotype was seen many times. The antigen is not known. Study results and limitations: Falling below healthy controls, multiple sclerosis showed the least TCR clonal expansion, while HTLV-1-associated myelopathy showed the most. The absence of shared CDR3 amino acid sequences among expanded clones across subjects suggests private repertoires in all groups.

This chain uses TRBV5-1 with TRBJ2-2, with TRBD2 matching over 9 bases. This TCR came from a woman aged 50 to 60 with multiple sclerosis. Sample: PBMCs. The CDR3 sequence is CASSQAGTSWNGELFF. Here the CDR3 DNA reads TGCGCCAGCAGCCAAGCAGGGACTAGCTGGAACGGGGAGCTGTTTTTT. The full variable domain, in which reference TRBV5-1 and TRBJ2-2 provide the parts outside the CDR3, is KAGVTQTPRYLIKTRGQQVTLSCSPISGHRSVSWYQQTPGQGLQFLFEYFSETQRNKGNFPGRFSGRQFSNSRSEMNVSTLELGDSALYLCASSQAGTSWNGELFFGEGSRLTVL.